This TCR beta chain was recorded in a study of blood T cell repertoires in COVID-19. Turning to the study itself: Samples representing acute and convalescent COVID-19 were sourced from the United States, Italy and Spain. Sources were T cells, B-cell-depleted T cells, or PBMCs; the material itself was cDNA or gDNA.

As processed by the authors: Reference gene primers were amplified, and this amplification served to estimate nucleated cell counts. Assay: immunoSEQ multiplex PCR; the TCRdb copy retains only in-frame clones and omits some. V and J calls plus clone size are reproduced from that table; the DNA served to infer D and trimming. The sample yields approximately 300,000 clones, 85% seen once. Germline V gene data show CDR1 as KGHSH and CDR2 as LQKENI. This CDR3 is built from 14 residues. V lost 6 bases and J lost 6, with 17 bases in between. Sequencing input: peripheral blood. The receptor was derived from a woman in her forties or fifties with active or convalescent COVID-19. The chain is built from TRBV18 and TRBJ1-2; D call uncertain. The CDR3 spells CASSELAVVHGYTF. The CDR3 bases are TGTGCCAGCTCCGAATTAGCGGTCGTGCATGGCTACACCTTC.